The 28 T cell receptor beta chains below all came from one sample that was sequenced in a study of control samples from healthy donors and cancer patients. Repertoires were generated with immunoSEQ multiplex PCR, while TCRdb's copy carries only in-frame clones and drops some. The top ten clones hold about 9.3% of a sample with under 200,000 clones, about 94% of them seen once. The sequencing sample was made of blood. These receptors were taken from a woman in her thirties or forties in good health.

This chain joins TRBV5-4 and TRBJ1-1; D perhaps matches TRBD1 (5 bases). The CDR3 sequence is 15 residues long. Between the trimmed V and J ends, which lost 3 bases and 1 base, there was a span of 13 bases. CDR1 and CDR2 (germline): SGHNT, YYREEE (reference sequence). CDR3: CASSSLDGGNTEAFF. CDR3 DNA: TGTGCCAGCAGCTCCCTGGACGGGGGGAACACTGAAGCTTTCTTT.

The V call is TRBV6-6, the J call TRBJ1-1; perhaps TRBD1 as D (5 bases). Trimming removed 0 bases from V and 7 bases from J, with 12 bases in between. The CDR3 contains 14 residues. Germline V lookup: CDR1 MNHNY, CDR2 SVGAGI (reference sequence). This CDR3 reads CASSYSFSGNEAFF. The CDR3, as DNA: TGTGCCAGCAGTTACTCGTTTTCAGGGAATGAAGCTTTCTTT.

The V gene is TRBV5-1, the J gene TRBJ1-1; 7 bases are a match to TRBD1. The germline gives CDR1 SGHRS, CDR2 YFSETQ. After removal of 3 bases from V and 1 base from J, the junction contained 3 bases not matched to a gene. The CDR3 spans 14 residues. CDR3 DNA sequence: TGCGCCAGCAGCTCCGGGACAGCGAACACTGAAGCTTTCTTT. As protein: CASSSGTANTEAFF.

The V and J genes are TRBV11-2 and TRBJ2-5; weak D call: TRBD1 (6 bases). Per the germline V gene, CDR1 is SGHAT and CDR2 is FQNNGV. Trimming left V 1 base short and J 5 bases short, with 20 bases between. The CDR3 consists of 17 residues. The CDR3 protein is CASSLGAGRPGEETQYF. CDR3 in DNA: TGTGCCAGCAGCTTAGGTGCGGGCCGTCCAGGGGAGGAGACCCAGTACTTC.

The chain couples TRBV30 to TRBJ1-5; D is undetermined. CDR1 is GTSNPN, CDR2 SVGIG, per germline (reference sequence). Trimming took 2 bases from V and 6 from J, leaving 5 bases between them. The CDR3 sequence is 11 residues long. The CDR3 DNA follows: TGTGCCTGGAGTATAGGTCAGCCCCAGCATTTT. It specifies CAWSIGQPQHF.

The chain has TRBV11-2 and TRBJ1-2; D possibly corresponds to TRBD1 (5 bases). This CDR3 region has 15 residues. Germline CDR1 reads SGHAT; CDR2 reads FQNNGV. Trimming removed 5 bases at V and 8 bases at J, with 21 bases between. The CDR3 nucleotides read TGTGCCAGCAGCCTTTTGGGACTTGGCGGCGACGGCTACACCTTC. As protein: CASSLLGLGGDGYTF. The whole variable domain, remainder taken from reference TRBV11-2 and TRBJ1-2, is EAGVAQSPRYKIIEKRQSVAFWCNPISGHATLYWYQQILGQGPKLLIQFQNNGVVDDSQLPKDRFSAERLKGVDSTLKIQPAKLEDSAVYLCASSLLGLGGDGYTFGSGTRLTVV.

The V gene is TRBV7-2, the J gene TRBJ1-2; the D gene is possibly TRBD1 (6 bases). V lost 3 bases and J 4 bases, leaving 12 bases between the germline ends. The CDR3 loop spans 14 amino acids. Germline assignment: CDR1 SGHTA and CDR2 FQGNSA. For the CDR3, the DNA is TGTGCCAGCAGCTTCCTAGACAGGCCCTATGGCTACACCTTC. It specifies CASSFLDRPYGYTF.

The chain joins TRBV7-2 to TRBJ1-6, with 9 positions matching TRBD1. V shed 2 bases and J 7 bases; nucleotides not matched to a gene: 3. From germline, CDR1 is SGHTA and CDR2 FQGNSA. This CDR3 comprises 15 residues. The CDR3 nucleotides are TGTGCCAGCAGCTTACAGGGGACAGGGAATTCACCCCTCCACTTT. Translating gives CASSLQGTGNSPLHF.

The chain has TRBV9 and TRBJ1-1; 9 bases are a match to TRBD1. CDR3 length equals 15 residues. Germline V gives CDR1 SGDLS, CDR2 YYNGEE. J gave up 1 base and V 3 bases, and 4 bases lay outside the gene matches. The CDR3 DNA follows: TGTGCCAGCAGCGCGGGACAGGGATCGAACACTGAAGCTTTCTTT. Its protein is CASSAGQGSNTEAFF.

The V call is TRBV4-3, the J call TRBJ1-2; possibly TRBD1 for D (5 bases). The CDR3 totals 14 residues. From germline, CDR1 is LGHNA and CDR2 YSLEER. The V and J ends lost 0 bases and 4 bases respectively, with 9 bases between them. The CDR3 here is CASSQDGQSYGYTF. CDR3 DNA: TGCGCCAGCAGCCAAGATGGACAATCCTATGGCTACACCTTC.

The chain has TRBV30 and TRBJ1-2; D is ambiguous. V was pared by 4 bases and J by 4 bases, with 10 bases between. Germline CDR1 and CDR2: GTSNPN and SVGIG (reference sequence). CDR3 size: 12 residues. The CDR3 here is CAWTPGGYGYTF. The CDR3 bases are TGTGCCTGGACCCCAGGCGGCTATGGCTACACCTTC.

This clone was observed once. The CDR3 DNA follows: TGTGCCAGCAGTTGGACACGGGGAGGCTACACCTTC. Residues: CASSWTRGGYTF. The chain couples TRBV12-3 or TRBV12-4 to TRBJ1-2; TRBD1 might be the D (5 bases). With 4 bases removed from V and 8 bases from J, the gap between germline ends came to 11 bases. This CDR3 spans 12 amino acids.

This rearrangement joins TRBV6-2 or TRBV6-3 to TRBJ1-1, with D tentatively TRBD1 (5 bases). This CDR3 spans 16 amino acids. V was clipped by 2 bases and J by 0 bases, with 13 bases between them. From germline, CDR1 is MNHEY and CDR2 SVGEGT. CDR3 sequence: CASSYLRGGLNTEAFF. The CDR3 coding sequence is TGTGCCAGCAGTTACCTTCGGGGGGGACTGAACACTGAAGCTTTCTTT.

The chain links TRBV28 to TRBJ1-3; D uncertain. Looked up from germline, CDR1 is MDHEN and CDR2 is SYDVKM. Trimming pared 4 bases from V and 5 bases from J, leaving 3 bases between. The CDR3 spans 11 residues. Written as DNA, the CDR3 is TGTGCCAGCAGTTATCGAAACACCATATATTTT. This sequence encodes CASSYRNTIYF.

This chain connects TRBV14 to TRBJ2-3, with 12 bases matching TRBD2. The CDR3 has 14 residues. The J segment lost 4 bases and the V segment lost 5 bases, leaving 1 base of the junction unmatched. Germline V gene sequence: CDR1 SGHDN, CDR2 FVKESK. As DNA, the CDR3 is TGTGCCAGCAGCGCTAGCGGGAGGGCAGATACGCAGTATTTT. Protein sequence: CASSASGRADTQYF.

The chain employs TRBV11-2 and TRBJ1-1; D not certain. The V gene lost 6 bases and the J gene lost 5 bases, with 10 bases spanning the gap. This CDR3 contains 12 residues. Germline loops: CDR1 SGHAT, CDR2 FQNNGV. CDR3 sequence: CASSSHGTEAFF. CDR3 nucleotide sequence: TGTGCCAGCAGTTCACACGGGACTGAAGCTTTCTTT.

This chain uses TRBV29-1 with TRBJ1-2; possible D gene TRBD1, 5 bases. Germline loops: CDR1 SQVTM, CDR2 ANQGSEA. The CDR3 runs to 11 residues. Trimming pared 4 bases from V and 5 bases from J, leaving 8 bases between. The CDR3 DNA reads as TGCAGCGTTGTGCGGGGGTATGGCTACACCTTC. This translates into CSVVRGYGYTF.

The J gene is TRBJ2-2, the V gene TRBV12-5; either TRBD1 or TRBD2 may supply D (6 bases each). CDR1 is LGHNT and CDR2 is FRNRAP in the germline V gene. The V and J ends lost 5 bases and 7 bases respectively, with 23 bases between them. The CDR3 runs 17 residues. Written as DNA, the CDR3 is TGTGCTAGTGGTCCCACCCCACCAAGGGGGGCGGGCGGGGAGCTGTTTTTT. It specifies CASGPTPPRGAGGELFF.

The chain combines TRBV4-3 with TRBJ2-7; 9 nucleotides align to TRBD2. Trimming cost V 1 base and J 4 bases; bases outside gene matches: 5. The CDR3 is 15 amino acids. Germline CDR1 LGHNA, CDR2 YSLEER. The CDR3 region has the DNA TGCGCCAGCAGCCAAGGGGGACTAGCCCCTTACGAGCAGTACTTC. Its translation is CASSQGGLAPYEQYF.

The chain joins TRBV4-1 to TRBJ1-1; 9 bases match TRBD1. With 2 bases clipped from V and 3 bases from J, the junction kept 16 bases outside the gene matches. This CDR3 spans 19 amino acids. CDR1 is MGHRA, CDR2 YSYEKL, per germline. The CDR3 DNA sequence: TGCGCCAGCAGCCAATATCCGCCCGGGACAGGGTGGAGGTACACTGAAGCTTTCTTT. Translated, it gives CASSQYPPGTGWRYTEAFF.

The chain combines TRBV4-1 with TRBJ1-5; 8 nucleotides align to TRBD1. CDR1 and CDR2 from the germline V gene are MGHRA and YSYEKL. The J segment lost 0 bases and the V segment lost 3 bases, leaving 4 bases of the junction unmatched. The CDR3 is 16 amino acids. The CDR3 protein is CASSQFTGGSNQPQHF. CDR3 sequence (DNA): TGCGCCAGCAGCCAGTTTACAGGGGGTAGCAATCAGCCCCAGCATTTT.

The rearrangement joins TRBV5-6 to TRBJ2-1; TRBD2 might be the D (6 bases). The CDR3 covers 15 residues. Germline lookup yields CDR1 SGHDT and CDR2 YYEEEE. Trimming stripped 3 bases from V and 6 bases from J, with 16 bases between. The CDR3 DNA is TGTGCCAGCAGCTGGGGACTCCGGCAGGGCAATGAGCAGTTCTTC. It specifies CASSWGLRQGNEQFF. Complete variable domain (other parts from reference TRBV5-6 and TRBJ2-1): DAGVTQSPTHLIKTRGQQVTLRCSPKSGHDTVSWYQQALGQGPQFIFQYYEEEERQRGNFPDRFSGHQFPNYSSELNVNALLLGDSALYLCASSWGLRQGNEQFFGPGTRLTVL.

This chain joins TRBV10-1 and TRBJ2-5; 11 bases are a match to TRBD2. V shed 8 bases and J 3 bases; nucleotides not matched to a gene: 20. Per germline, CDR1 WNHNN and CDR2 SYGVQD (reference sequence). The CDR3 has 19 residues. CDR3 loop: CASLFASGGPQCLKETQYF. DNA for the CDR3: TGCGCCAGCCTCTTTGCTAGCGGGGGGCCCCAATGCCTTAAAGAGACCCAGTACTTC.

This clone came up once. The chain is built from TRBV19 and TRBJ2-7, with 7 bases that match TRBD2. The CDR3 sequence is 17 residues long. Trimming cost V 3 bases and J 0 bases; bases outside gene matches: 11. From germline, CDR1 is LNHDA and CDR2 SQIVND (reference sequence). The CDR3 DNA is TGTGCCAGTAGTATCGCTAGCGGAACTACACGCTCCTACGAGCAGTACTTC. It yields the protein CASSIASGTTRSYEQYF.

V gene TRBV7-2 combines with J gene TRBJ1-2, with 10 bases fitting TRBD1. V was pared by 1 base and J by 6 bases, with 2 bases of the junction left unmatched. Germline assignment: CDR1 SGHTA and CDR2 FQGNSA. This CDR3 is 14 amino acids long. The CDR3: CASSLGGTGDGYTF. CDR3 DNA: TGTGCCAGCAGCTTAGGGGGGACAGGGGATGGCTACACCTTC. Full variable domain (remainder filled in from reference TRBV7-2 and TRBJ1-2): GAGVSQSPSNKVTEKGKDVELRCDPISGHTALYWYRQSLGQGLEFLIYFQGNSAPDKSGLPSDRFSAERTGGSVSTLTIQRTQQEDSAVYLCASSLGGTGDGYTFGSGTRLTVV.

This chain connects TRBV5-1 to TRBJ2-1; 13 bases fit TRBD2. V was clipped by 2 bases and J by 8 bases; unmatched bases: 4. This CDR3 is built from 15 residues. The germline V gene encodes CDR1 SGHRS and CDR2 YFSETQ. CDR3 sequence reads: CASSFRLAGGDEQFF. The CDR3, as DNA: TGCGCCAGCAGCTTCCGACTAGCGGGAGGTGATGAGCAGTTCTTC.

This chain links TRBV5-1 with TRBJ1-1, with D possibly being TRBD1 (6 bases). Germline loops: CDR1 SGHRS, CDR2 YFSETQ. The CDR3 contains 16 residues. Between the trimmed V and J ends, which lost 0 bases and 1 base, there was a span of 13 bases. The CDR3: CASSLAVRGPNTEAFF. DNA of the CDR3: TGCGCCAGCAGCTTGGCCGTCAGGGGCCCGAACACTGAAGCTTTCTTT.

The chain employs TRBV10-3 and TRBJ1-1, with D possibly being TRBD1 (5 bases). This CDR3 has 14 amino acids. Germline V lookup: CDR1 ENHRY, CDR2 SYGVKD. Trimming shortened V by 2 bases and J by 4 bases, and 11 bases separated the two germline ends. The CDR3 is CAISELKGSTEAFF. CDR3 nucleotide sequence: TGTGCCATCAGTGAGCTAAAGGGGAGCACTGAAGCTTTCTTT.